The 12 T cell receptor beta chains reported below all come from one sample, sequenced in a study of blood T cell repertoires in COVID-19. Assay used: immunoSEQ multiplex PCR; TCRdb lists only in-frame clones, some missing. The data contain over 250,000 clones, around 90% of them seen just once; the ten biggest clones take up roughly 2.2%. Sequencing input: peripheral blood. These receptors were obtained from a man between 50 and 59 years old with acute or convalescent COVID-19.

The chain recombines TRBV7-2 with TRBJ1-6; maybe TRBD1 (6 bases). Deletions cut 5 bases from V and 3 bases from J, with 14 bases between. CDR3 length: 16 amino acids. In germline, CDR1 is SGHTA, CDR2 FQGNSA. This CDR3 reads CASSPRWGLYNSPLHF. CDR3 nucleotide sequence: TGTGCCAGCAGCCCCAGGTGGGGGCTCTATAATTCACCCCTCCACTTT.

The gene calls are TRBV15 and TRBJ1-1; D gene uncertain. V shed 1 base and J shed 7 bases, with 10 bases lying between them. Germline CDR1 is LNHNV and CDR2 is YYDKDF (reference sequence). This CDR3 is built from 13 residues. CDR3 residues: CATSRATGGEAFF. CDR3 sequence (DNA): TGTGCCACCAGCAGAGCGACCGGAGGTGAAGCTTTCTTT.

The rearrangement joins TRBV12-3 or TRBV12-4 to TRBJ1-2; possibly TRBD1 for D (5 bases). The CDR3 spans 13 residues. Between the trimmed V and J ends, which lost 6 bases and 4 bases, there was a span of 12 bases. The CDR3 loop is CASSHGAGYGYTF. In DNA form, the CDR3 reads TGTGCCAGCAGCCATGGGGCTGGCTATGGCTACACCTTC.

The J gene is TRBJ1-1, the V gene TRBV11-2, with a possible D match to TRBD1 (5 bases). Germline V gene lookup returns CDR1 SGHAT and CDR2 FQNNGV. This CDR3 spans 14 amino acids. Trimming left V 1 base short and J 3 bases short, with 9 bases between. The CDR3 coding sequence is TGTGCCAGCAGCTTAGTGGGGCCCCACACTGAAGCTTTCTTT. It specifies CASSLVGPHTEAFF.

This clone was recorded once. The genes are TRBV4-1 and TRBJ2-5, with no clear D. V was trimmed by 4 bases and J by 7 bases, leaving 19 bases between them. The CDR3 runs to 15 residues. CDR1 and CDR2 from the germline V gene are MGHRA and YSYEKL. The CDR3 is CASSRPNSIPRTQYF. The CDR3 DNA is TGCGCCAGCAGCCGCCCTAACAGTATCCCAAGGACCCAGTACTTC.

This chain connects TRBV19 to TRBJ2-7, with D maybe TRBD1 (6 bases). The CDR3 consists of 14 residues. The V and J ends lost 4 bases and 6 bases respectively, with 16 bases between them. From germline, CDR1 is LNHDA and CDR2 SQIVND (reference sequence). In nucleotides, the CDR3 is TGTGCCAGTAGTACTGGACAGCAAAGGGTCGAGCAGTACTTC. Protein: CASSTGQQRVEQYF.

The J gene is TRBJ2-5, the V gene TRBV5-1; 10 bases agree with TRBD2. V was pared by 0 bases and J by 1 base, with 3 bases of the junction left unmatched. Germline loops: CDR1 SGHRS, CDR2 YFSETQ. This CDR3 has 16 residues. CDR3 sequence reads: CASSLVAGGLQETQYF. CDR3 nucleotide sequence: TGCGCCAGCAGCTTGGTAGCGGGGGGCCTCCAAGAGACCCAGTACTTC.

V is TRBV5-6 and J is TRBJ2-3, with D maybe TRBD1 (7 bases). Trimming took 6 bases from V and 3 from J, leaving 14 bases between them. Germline CDR1 and CDR2: SGHDT and YYEEEE. The CDR3 runs 14 residues. The CDR3 sequence is CASTQGGLTDTQYF. CDR3 in DNA: TGTGCCAGCACCCAGGGGGGCCTGACAGATACGCAGTATTTT. The full variable domain, its missing parts supplied by reference TRBV5-6 and TRBJ2-3, is DAGVTQSPTHLIKTRGQQVTLRCSPKSGHDTVSWYQQALGQGPQFIFQYYEEEERQRGNFPDRFSGHQFPNYSSELNVNALLLGDSALYLCASTQGGLTDTQYFGPGTRLTVL.

The V call is TRBV5-8, the J call TRBJ2-7; the match to TRBD1 covers 8 bases. Looked up from germline, CDR1 is SGHTS and CDR2 is YDEGEE. This CDR3 is 16 amino acids long. With 0 bases clipped from V and 2 bases from J, the junction kept 7 bases outside the gene matches. CDR3 loop: CASSLVFGRGPYEQYF. CDR3 DNA sequence: TGTGCCAGCAGCTTGGTTTTCGGCAGGGGGCCCTACGAGCAGTACTTC.

V and J are TRBV5-1 and TRBJ1-5; TRBD1 is a possible D gene (6 bases). The CDR3 is 14 residues long. CDR1 is SGHRS and CDR2 is YFSETQ in the germline V gene. Trimming cost V 0 bases and J 7 bases, with 11 bases left between them. CDR3 bases: TGCGCCAGCAGCTTGGAGGGGGTCGAACAGCCCCAGCATTTT. It codes for CASSLEGVEQPQHF.

CDR3 sequence (DNA): TGTGCCAGTAGTGCGCGGGACAGGGCTTCCTACGAGCAGTACTTC. It encodes CASSARDRASYEQYF. The V call is TRBV19, the J call TRBJ2-7, with 9 bases matching TRBD1. The germline gives CDR1 LNHDA, CDR2 SQIVND (reference sequence). With 5 bases clipped from V and 1 base from J, the junction kept 6 bases outside the gene matches. The CDR3 runs 15 residues.

This chain links TRBV9 with TRBJ1-6, with D tentatively TRBD1 (6 bases). The CDR3 is made up of 15 amino acids. CDR1 and CDR2 (germline): SGDLS, YYNGEE. V dropped 0 bases and J dropped 6 bases, with 10 bases sitting between them. CDR3 nucleotides: TGTGCCAGCAGCGTAGACCAGGGGCCTAATTCACCCCTCCACTTT. Translating it yields CASSVDQGPNSPLHF.